Presented here are 8 T cell receptor beta chains from one specimen sequenced in a study of cytomegalovirus exposure and HLA in healthy donors. PCR amplification relied on 60 Vbeta primers (plus 13 Jbeta primers). Libraries were prepared by immunoSEQ multiplex PCR; TCRdb keeps only in-frame clonotypes and omits some of them. This table holds 85,000 to 95,000 clones, around 8% found once. Sequenced sample: PBMCs. The receptor set was obtained from a man aged 50 to 60 in good health and CMV-seronegative.

The rearrangement uses TRBV5-1 and TRBJ1-4; D gene unclear. CDR1 is SGHRS, CDR2 YFSETQ, per germline. V was pared by 4 bases and J by 8 bases, with 21 bases between. The CDR3 loop spans 16 amino acids. The CDR3 DNA is TGCGCCAGCAGCCCCTCGGGAGGAGGCCGGCGGGAAAAACTGTTTTTT. Translating gives CASSPSGGGRREKLFF.

A note on this clone: The junction and the germline gene differ at one end; a read error may be behind it. The identical CDR3 is also encoded by other nucleotide sequences in the sample. This chain's CDR3 is CASSKQRGGNQPQHF. In nucleotides, the CDR3 is TGTGCCAGCAGTAAGCAGAGGGGGGGGAATCAGCCCCAGCACTTT. The gene calls are TRBV27 and TRBJ1-5, with a weak D call TRBD1 (6 bases). The V gene's germline CDR1 is MNHEY and CDR2 SMNVEV (reference sequence). The CDR3 loop spans 15 amino acids.

This CDR3 is CASSFRTSYEQYF. The DNA for the CDR3 is TGCGCCAGCAGCTTTCGGACAAGCTACGAGCAGTACTTC. The chain links TRBV5-1 to TRBJ2-7; perhaps TRBD1 as D (5 bases). The CDR3 is made up of 13 amino acids. V was pared by 2 bases and J by 3 bases, with 9 bases between. Germline V gives CDR1 SGHRS, CDR2 YFSETQ.

This clone occurred a few times. The chain carries TRBV5-1 and TRBJ2-3; 9 bases are a match to TRBD1. From germline, CDR1 is SGHRS and CDR2 YFSETQ. The CDR3 extends over 14 amino acids. The trim removed 7 bases at V and 5 bases at J, leaving 8 bases unmatched. The CDR3 region has the DNA TGCGCCAGCCAAACAGGGGGCGCGGAAGATACGCAGTATTTT. The encoded protein is CASQTGGAEDTQYF. Supplemented by reference TRBV5-1 and TRBJ2-3, the full variable domain reads KAGVTQTPRYLIKTRGQQVTLSCSPISGHRSVSWYQQTPGQGLQFLFEYFSETQRNKGNFPGRFSGRQFSNSRSEMNVSTLELGDSALYLCASQTGGAEDTQYFGPGTRLTVL.

The CDR3: CASKLAGGGEQFF. CDR3 sequence (DNA): TGTGCCAGCAAACTAGCGGGGGGGGGTGAGCAGTTCTTC. This chain uses TRBV27 with TRBJ2-1; TRBD2 agrees at 13 bases. J was trimmed by 9 bases and V by 7 bases; bases with no gene match: 3. Germline CDR1 MNHEY, CDR2 SMNVEV (reference sequence). The CDR3 runs to 13 residues.

Worth noting for this clone: Other DNA sequences from this sample encode an identical CDR3 as well. The J gene is TRBJ1-6, the V gene TRBV6-1; TRBD1 aligns across 7 bases. The germline gives CDR1 MNHNS, CDR2 SASEGT. CDR3 length: 14 residues. The J segment lost 7 bases and the V segment lost 4 bases, leaving 4 bases of the junction unmatched. In nucleotides, the CDR3 is TGTGCCAGCAGTGGGACAGGAGAGAATTCACCCCTCCACTTT. It codes for CASSGTGENSPLHF.

This clone occurred a few times. V is TRBV5-4 and J is TRBJ1-2, with 11 positions matching TRBD1. Germline V gene lookup returns CDR1 SGHNT and CDR2 YYREEE (reference sequence). The CDR3 is made up of 15 amino acids. The J segment lost 4 bases and the V segment lost 4 bases, leaving 6 bases of the junction unmatched. The CDR3 bases are TGTGCCAGCAGCCCGGGGGGACAGGGGGGCTATGGCTACACCTTC. Amino acid sequence: CASSPGGQGGYGYTF.

This clone was counted a few times. V is TRBV9 and J is TRBJ1-2; a weak D match, TRBD1 (6 bases). Germline V gene lookup returns CDR1 SGDLS and CDR2 YYNGEE. This CDR3 has 13 residues. The V and J ends lost 4 bases and 7 bases respectively, with 14 bases between them. Here the CDR3 reads CASSQQGYPGYTF. The CDR3 DNA follows: TGTGCCAGCAGCCAACAGGGTTATCCTGGCTACACCTTC.